This T cell receptor (beta chain) emerged from a study of shared clonotypes between healthy human individuals. Findings of the study overall: It was the non-shared clonotypes that had lower generation probabilities than clonotypes shared by all four donors.

V lost 5 bases, J lost 6 bases, and 5 bases stayed unmatched. CDR1 LNHDA and CDR2 SQIVND come from the germline V gene (reference sequence). This CDR3 spans 13 amino acids. The assay was immunoSEQ multiplex PCR, and TCRdb's table has in-frame clones only and misses some. In the table there are approximately 2.3 million clones, 85% to 95% of which are singletons. This clone was counted between two and nine times. What it binds is not known. This CDR3 is also generated by other DNA sequences in the sample. The source of this sequence is a man between 18 and 35 years old in good health. Some clones in this sample may be carry-over from other donors' samples. This chain joins TRBV19 and TRBJ1-2, with 8 bases fitting TRBD1. The sequenced sample consisted of naive CD4+ T cells from PBMCs. This sample's subset: CD45RA+ positively selected. The chain's CDR3 is CASSPGQGNGYTF. The CDR3 DNA reads TGTGCCAGTAGTCCTGGACAGGGTAATGGCTACACCTTC. The variable domain in full, with the rest retrieved from reference TRBV19 and TRBJ1-2, is DGGITQSPKYLFRKEGQNVTLSCEQNLNHDAMYWYRQDPGQGLRLIYYSQIVNDFQKGDIAEGYSVSREKKESFPLTVTSAQKNPTAFYLCASSPGQGNGYTFGSGTRLTVV.